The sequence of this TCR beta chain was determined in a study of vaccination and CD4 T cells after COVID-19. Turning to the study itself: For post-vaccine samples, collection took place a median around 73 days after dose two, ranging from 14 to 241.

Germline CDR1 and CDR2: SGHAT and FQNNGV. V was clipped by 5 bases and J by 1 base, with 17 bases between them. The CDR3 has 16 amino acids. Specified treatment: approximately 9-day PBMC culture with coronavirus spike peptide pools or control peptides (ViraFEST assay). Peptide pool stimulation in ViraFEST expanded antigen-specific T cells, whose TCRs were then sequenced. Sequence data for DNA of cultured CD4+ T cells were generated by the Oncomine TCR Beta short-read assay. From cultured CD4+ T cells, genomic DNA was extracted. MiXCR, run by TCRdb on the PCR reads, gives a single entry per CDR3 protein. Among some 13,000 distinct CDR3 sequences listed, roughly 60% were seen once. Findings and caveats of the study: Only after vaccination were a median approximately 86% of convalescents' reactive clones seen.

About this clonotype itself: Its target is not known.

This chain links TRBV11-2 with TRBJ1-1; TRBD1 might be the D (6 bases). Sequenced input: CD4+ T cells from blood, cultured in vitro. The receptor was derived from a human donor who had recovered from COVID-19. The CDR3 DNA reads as TGTGCCAGCAGCCCGCGCGCCGGGACACCGAACACTGAAGCTTTCTTT. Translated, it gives CASSPRAGTPNTEAFF. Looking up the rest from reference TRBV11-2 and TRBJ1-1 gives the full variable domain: EAGVAQSPRYKIIEKRQSVAFWCNPISGHATLYWYQQILGQGPKLLIQFQNNGVVDDSQLPKDRFSAERLKGVDSTLKIQPAKLEDSAVYLCASSPRAGTPNTEAFFGQGTRLTVV.